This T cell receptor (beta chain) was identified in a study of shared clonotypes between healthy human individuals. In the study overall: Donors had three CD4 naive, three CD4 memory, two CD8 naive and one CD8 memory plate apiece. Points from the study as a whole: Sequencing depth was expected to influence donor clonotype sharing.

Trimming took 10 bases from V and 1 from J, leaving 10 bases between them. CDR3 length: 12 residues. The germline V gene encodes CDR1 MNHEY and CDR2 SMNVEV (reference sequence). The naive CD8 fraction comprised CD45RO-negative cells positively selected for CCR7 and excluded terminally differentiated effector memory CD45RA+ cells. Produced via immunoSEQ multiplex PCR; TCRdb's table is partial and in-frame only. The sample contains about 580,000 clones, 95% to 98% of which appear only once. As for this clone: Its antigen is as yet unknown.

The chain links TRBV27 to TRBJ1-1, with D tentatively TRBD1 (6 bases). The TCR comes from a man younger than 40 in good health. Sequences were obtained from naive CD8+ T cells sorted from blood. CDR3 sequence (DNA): TGTGCCATTAAAGGGGGGAACACTGAAGCTTTCTTT. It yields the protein CAIKGGNTEAFF.